The 5 T cell receptor beta chains given below trace back to one sample, sequenced in a study of graft-versus-host responses after intestinal transplantation. TCRdb's copy holds only in-frame clones and misses some; the assay was immunoSEQ multiplex PCR. The sample yields more than 10,000 clones, around 32% seen once. Sequenced material: alloreactive CD4+ T cells from a mixed lymphocyte reaction culture, taken before transplantation. The subset was: CFSE-low proliferating T cells sorted from roughly six-day pre-transplant mixed lymphocyte reaction (GvH or HvG direction). The receptors were gathered from a human patient who was an organ donor for intestinal transplantation.

This sequence joins TRBV7-3 and TRBJ2-1; the match to TRBD1 covers 7 bases. The CDR3 extends over 15 amino acids. The germline V gene encodes CDR1 SGHTA and CDR2 FQGTGA. Trimming cost V 5 bases and J 7 bases; bases outside gene matches: 11. The CDR3 sequence is CASSPGQSSRNEQFF. CDR3 bases: TGTGCCAGCAGCCCGGGACAGTCCTCGAGGAATGAGCAGTTCTTC.

This clone rates as medium-sized. The V gene is TRBV10-3, the J gene TRBJ1-3; 9 bases are a match to TRBD1. With V trimmed by 11 bases and J by 3 bases, 5 bases remained unmatched. CDR3 length equals 13 residues. From germline, CDR1 is ENHRY and CDR2 SYGVKD. CDR3 in DNA: TGTGCCGCCGAGGACAGGGGTGGAAACACCATATATTTT. It encodes CAAEDRGGNTIYF.

The chain recombines TRBV7-3 with TRBJ2-7; 7 bases match TRBD2. The junction had 5 bases not matched to a gene; V was cut back by 8 bases and J by 1 base. Per the germline V gene, CDR1 is SGHTA and CDR2 is FQGTGA. This CDR3 spans 13 amino acids. In DNA form, the CDR3 reads TGTGCCAGCCCCAGACTAGCATCCTACGAGCAGTACTTC. Its protein is CASPRLASYEQYF. The entire variable domain, with the rest obtained from reference TRBV7-3 and TRBJ2-7, is as follows: GAGVSQTPSNKVTEKGKYVELRCDPISGHTALYWYRQSLGQGPEFLIYFQGTGAADDSGLPNDRFFAVRPEGSVSTLKIQRTERGDSAVYLCASPRLASYEQYFGPGTRLTVT.

The chain joins TRBV4-2 to TRBJ2-2, with TRBD1 identical over 7 bases. V shed 3 bases and J 8 bases; nucleotides not matched to a gene: 9. The CDR3 is 15 residues long. Germline CDR1 is LGHNA and CDR2 is YNFKEQ. CDR3 in DNA: TGTGCCAGCAGCCAGGCCGACAGGGATAATGGGGAGCTGTTTTTT. As protein: CASSQADRDNGELFF.

V is TRBV30 and J is TRBJ2-5; a weak D match, TRBD2 (7 bases). V was pared by 2 bases and J by 9 bases, with 13 bases between. This CDR3 has 12 amino acids. Germline loops: CDR1 GTSNPN, CDR2 SVGIG (reference sequence). CDR3 bases: TGTGCCTGGAGTAGGGGGGGCCCATCCCAGTACTTC. This gives the protein CAWSRGGPSQYF. Variable domain in full (rest from reference TRBV30 and TRBJ2-5): SQTIHQWPATLVQPVGSPLSLECTVEGTSNPNLYWYRQAAGRGLQLLFYSVGIGQISSEVPQNLSASRPQDRQFILSSKKLLLSDSGFYLCAWSRGGPSQYFGPGTRLLVL.